The 30 T cell receptor beta chains presented below share a single source sample, sequenced in a study of monozygotic twins with inflammatory bowel disease. TCRdb reprocessed the 5' RACE reads and reports one entry per CDR3 protein, with no DNA. The table for this sample gives 440,000 or so distinct CDR3 sequences. Sequenced sample: blood. The source is a human donor with ulcerative colitis or Crohn's disease, or a healthy co-twin of an affected twin (not recorded which).

V is TRBV7-9 and J is TRBJ1-2; as DNA is missing, the TRBD1 call by TCRdb cannot be tested. Germline V gives CDR1 SEHNR, CDR2 FQNEAQ (reference sequence). This CDR3 contains 13 residues. The CDR3 here is CASSPGTSQGYTF.

This chain uses TRBV11-2 with TRBJ2-1; the D gene TCRdb calls, TRBD2, cannot be checked with no DNA. Germline loops: CDR1 SGHAT, CDR2 FQNNGV. The CDR3 has 15 residues. The chain's CDR3 is CASSSSGTSGNEQFF.

V gene TRBV19 combines with J gene TRBJ2-3; TCRdb proposes TRBD1, but this gene call is untestable without DNA. This CDR3 is built from 12 residues. Germline CDR1 is LNHDA and CDR2 is SQIVND (reference sequence). The CDR3 sequence: CASGDRANTQYF.

This sequence joins TRBV2 and TRBJ2-1; with no DNA, the TCRdb D assignment of TRBD1 cannot be verified. The CDR3 loop spans 13 amino acids. Germline CDR1 and CDR2: SNHLY and FYNNEI. This chain's CDR3 is CASRTGTYNEQFF.

This chain uses TRBV7-9 with TRBJ1-4; TCRdb selects TRBD1, and the lack of DNA leaves this call unchecked. CDR1 and CDR2 from the germline V gene are SEHNR and FQNEAQ (reference sequence). This CDR3 spans 15 amino acids. This chain's CDR3 is CASSYPGGAGEKLFF.

This chain uses TRBV5-1 with TRBJ2-5; the D gene TCRdb calls, TRBD2, cannot be checked with no DNA. Looked up from germline, CDR1 is SGHRS and CDR2 is YFSETQ. CDR3 length equals 16 residues. The CDR3 here is CASSSGGSSGQETQYF.

This rearrangement joins TRBV18 to TRBJ2-7; without DNA, the TCRdb call of TRBD1 cannot be checked. This CDR3 contains 15 residues. In germline, CDR1 is KGHSH, CDR2 LQKENI. CDR3 sequence: CASSPSGQALITQYF.

The rearrangement uses TRBV20-1 and TRBJ2-1; TCRdb proposes TRBD2, but this gene call is untestable without DNA. This CDR3 is built from 15 residues. Germline values: CDR1 DFQATT, CDR2 SNEGSKA (reference sequence). The CDR3 loop reads CSAITGTSGSNEQFF.

This chain connects TRBV7-9 to TRBJ2-7; TCRdb selects TRBD1, and the lack of DNA leaves this call unchecked. Per germline, CDR1 SEHNR and CDR2 FQNEAQ (reference sequence). The CDR3 is 15 amino acids. The CDR3 loop reads CASSPRELLFHEQYF. The full variable domain, in which reference TRBV7-9 and TRBJ2-7 provide the parts outside the CDR3, is DTGVSQNPRHKITKRGQNVTFRCDPISEHNRLYWYRQTLGQGPEFLTYFQNEAQLEKSRLLSDRFSAERPKGSFSTLEIQRTEQGDSAMYLCASSPRELLFHEQYFGPGTRLTVT.

V and J are TRBV18 and TRBJ2-2. Per germline, CDR1 KGHSH and CDR2 LQKENI. CDR3 length equals 16 residues. The CDR3 here is CASSPFWQPSTGELFF. The whole variable domain, remainder taken from reference TRBV18 and TRBJ2-2, is NAGVMQNPRHLVRRRGQEARLRCSPMKGHSHVYWYRQLPEEGLKFMVYLQKENIIDESGMPKERFSAEFPKEGPSILRIQQVVRGDSAAYFCASSPFWQPSTGELFFGEGSRLTVL.

The V gene is TRBV5-6, the J gene TRBJ2-7. CDR1 is SGHDT, CDR2 YYEEEE, per germline. The CDR3 is 13 amino acids. This chain's CDR3 is CASSYGNSYEQYF.

The rearrangement joins TRBV6-6 to TRBJ2-7. Per germline, CDR1 MNHNY and CDR2 SVGAGI (reference sequence). This CDR3 is 13 amino acids long. The CDR3 sequence: CASMLQVSYEQYF.

The chain couples TRBV12-3 or TRBV12-4 to TRBJ2-5. This CDR3 is built from 16 residues. CDR3 region: CASSYRAEWYQETQYF.

This rearrangement joins TRBV4-1 to TRBJ2-5. The CDR3 has 14 amino acids. In germline, CDR1 is MGHRA, CDR2 YSYEKL. CDR3 amino acids: CASSQGSDLGTQYF.

The chain links TRBV7-2 to TRBJ1-1; TCRdb picks TRBD1, but there is no DNA to check that call. The germline gives CDR1 SGHTA, CDR2 FQGNSA. The CDR3 is 13 amino acids. The CDR3 reads CASRPQGNTEAFF.

The V and J genes are TRBV5-6 and TRBJ2-7. This CDR3 region has 15 residues. Germline lookup yields CDR1 SGHDT and CDR2 YYEEEE. Here the CDR3 reads CASSFWTSDSYEQYF.

The J gene is TRBJ2-4, the V gene TRBV15; TCRdb picks TRBD2, but there is no DNA to check that call. This CDR3 spans 17 amino acids. CDR1 and CDR2 (germline): LNHNV, YYDKDF (reference sequence). The CDR3 spells CATSSSEFEAPKNIQYF.

The chain carries TRBV7-3 and TRBJ2-1; lacking DNA, the TRBD1 call made by TCRdb goes unchecked. The germline V gene encodes CDR1 SGHTA and CDR2 FQGTGA. The CDR3 has 13 amino acids. The CDR3 here is CASPRQGPNEQFF.

The CDR3 spells CASSEDRTYNEQFF. This chain joins TRBV5-1 and TRBJ2-1; TCRdb gives TRBD1 as the D gene, but with no DNA this cannot be confirmed. Per germline, CDR1 SGHRS and CDR2 YFSETQ. This CDR3 contains 14 residues.

This chain connects TRBV28 to TRBJ1-3; TCRdb returns TRBD1, unconfirmable since there is no DNA. This CDR3 region has 15 residues. The germline V gene encodes CDR1 MDHEN and CDR2 SYDVKM. The CDR3 protein is CASSFRAGSGNTIYF.

The genes are TRBV19 and TRBJ2-2; the D call of TRBD1 rests on TCRdb alone, since no DNA is present to check it. CDR1 LNHDA and CDR2 SQIVND come from the germline V gene (reference sequence). This CDR3 spans 14 amino acids. CDR3 residues: CASSIGQFPGELFF.

The CDR3 reads CASSSLRTSEIYNEQFF. The chain joins TRBV7-9 to TRBJ2-1; TCRdb's D call of TRBD2 is untestable without DNA. Germline V gives CDR1 SEHNR, CDR2 FQNEAQ (reference sequence). This CDR3 spans 17 amino acids.

The chain combines TRBV6-5 with TRBJ1-6; the D call of TRBD1 rests on TCRdb alone, since no DNA is present to check it. CDR1 and CDR2 from the germline V gene are MNHEY and SVGAGI. The CDR3 has 19 amino acids. The CDR3 reads CASSYDGTGRGTYNSPLHF.

This CDR3 reads CASSLGWQAQETQYF. V gene TRBV11-3 combines with J gene TRBJ2-5. The CDR3 is made up of 15 amino acids. The germline CDR1 and CDR2 sequences are SGHNT and YENEEA.

This chain uses TRBV20-1 with TRBJ2-5. This CDR3 spans 13 amino acids. CDR1 is DFQATT, CDR2 SNEGSKA, per germline (reference sequence). This CDR3 is CSARVTVQETQYF.

This chain joins TRBV7-9 and TRBJ2-1; TCRdb's D call of TRBD2 is untestable without DNA. This CDR3 comprises 15 residues. Per germline, CDR1 SEHNR and CDR2 FQNEAQ (reference sequence). CDR3: CASSLTSGRDDEQFF. The entire variable domain, with the rest obtained from reference TRBV7-9 and TRBJ2-1, is as follows: DTGVSQNPRHKITKRGQNVTFRCDPISEHNRLYWYRQTLGQGPEFLTYFQNEAQLEKSRLLSDRFSAERPKGSFSTLEIQRTEQGDSAMYLCASSLTSGRDDEQFFGPGTRLTVL.

The rearrangement uses TRBV7-2 and TRBJ1-2; TCRdb designates TRBD1, a call that cannot be tested without DNA. The CDR3 consists of 15 residues. Germline V gene lookup returns CDR1 SGHTA and CDR2 FQGNSA. The CDR3 loop is CASSSGGGLGYGYTF. The full variable domain, rest sourced from reference TRBV7-2 and TRBJ1-2, is GAGVSQSPSNKVTEKGKDVELRCDPISGHTALYWYRQSLGQGLEFLIYFQGNSAPDKSGLPSDRFSAERTGGSVSTLTIQRTQQEDSAVYLCASSSGGGLGYGYTFGSGTRLTVV.

This chain links TRBV10-2 with TRBJ1-2; the D gene TCRdb calls, TRBD1, cannot be checked with no DNA. This CDR3 contains 13 residues. CDR1 WSHSY and CDR2 SAAADI come from the germline V gene. The CDR3 here is CASSEGDTYGYTF.

The chain links TRBV6-2 or TRBV6-3 to TRBJ2-7; TCRdb proposes TRBD1, but this gene call is untestable without DNA. The CDR3 runs 16 residues. Looked up from germline, CDR1 is MNHEY and CDR2 is SVGEGT. The CDR3 here is CASSYGGGRNSIEQYF.

The chain joins TRBV27 to TRBJ2-7; with no DNA, the TCRdb D assignment of TRBD1 cannot be verified. Germline CDR1 and CDR2: MNHEY and SMNVEV (reference sequence). The CDR3 is 12 residues long. CDR3: CATRGQSYEQYF.